This T cell receptor beta chain appears in the sequencing data of a study of beta chain features in type 1 diabetes. General study results and limits: Patients showed naive, central memory and Treg TCRB repertoires that appeared more similar than those of healthy donors.

Details on this clone: The antigen is undetermined.

Expressed TCRB transcripts were sequenced because the isolated RNA had all been reverse transcribed beforehand. This table comes from immunoSEQ multiplex PCR, and its TCRdb copy is limited to in-frame clones, with some not included. This sample carries 150,000 to 190,000 clones, 8.5% to 14% of them seen once, and the ten largest clones take approximately 2%. This receptor was identified in a man aged 18 to 35 in good health. What was sequenced was central memory CD4+ T cells from blood.

The CDR3 spells CASSFGTDYGYTF. The CDR3 DNA is TGTGCCAGCAGTTTTGGGACAGACTATGGCTACACCTTC. V usage is TRBV28 and J usage is TRBJ1-2, with TRBD1 matching 7 bases. The V segment lost 3 bases and the J segment 3 bases; nucleotides outside the gene matches: 1. CDR1 and CDR2 (germline): MDHEN, SYDVKM. This CDR3 has 13 residues.